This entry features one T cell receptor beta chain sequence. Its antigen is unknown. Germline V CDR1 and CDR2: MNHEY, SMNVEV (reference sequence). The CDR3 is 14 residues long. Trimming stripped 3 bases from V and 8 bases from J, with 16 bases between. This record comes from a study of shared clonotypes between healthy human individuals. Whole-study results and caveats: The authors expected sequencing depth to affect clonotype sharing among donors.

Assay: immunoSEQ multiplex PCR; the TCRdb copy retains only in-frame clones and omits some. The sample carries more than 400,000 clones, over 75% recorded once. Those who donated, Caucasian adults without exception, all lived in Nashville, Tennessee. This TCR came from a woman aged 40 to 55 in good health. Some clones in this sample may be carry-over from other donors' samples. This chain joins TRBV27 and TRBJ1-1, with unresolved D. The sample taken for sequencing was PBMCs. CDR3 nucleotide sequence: TGTGCCAGCAGTTTTGGGAGGTATGGGCAGGAAGCTTTCTTT. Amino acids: CASSFGRYGQEAFF.